Given below is one T cell receptor beta chain in context. What it recognizes is unknown. The sample is drawn from a study of T-cell reconstitution after alpha-beta-depleted transplantation in children. As it was prepared, the TCRbeta library received unique molecular identifiers. TCRdb re-derived calls from the PCR reads in MiXCR, one entry per CDR3 protein. Of a few hundred thousand distinct CDR3 sequences in the sample, roughly a quarter were seen once. V trimming: 6 bases; J trimming: 3 bases; junction bases outside the gene matches: 4. This CDR3 is built from 12 residues. Germline CDR1 and CDR2: DFQATT and SNEGSKA (reference sequence). General study findings and limits: Surviving recipient T cells and thymic progenitors underlay high day-60 TCRbeta diversity in some patients. At one year after transplant, newly produced T cells mostly accounted for T-cell counts and diversity. Alpha-beta T cells about two months after transplant reportedly derived from several hundred expanded graft clones.

The sequences come from PBMCs, mostly from graft donor cells, collected 360 days after TCRalphabeta/CD19-depleted stem cell transplant. The receptor's source is a female patient aged 2-9 years who had a stem cell transplant for congenital amegakaryocytic thrombocytopenia, so the T cells may come from the graft donor. V usage is TRBV20-1 and J usage is TRBJ2-5, with 7 bases fitting TRBD1. The CDR3 sequence is CSARGREETQYF. The CDR3, as DNA: TGCAGTGCGAGGGGGCGCGAAGAGACCCAGTACTTC.